The T cell receptor beta chain described here comes from a study of T-cell reconstitution after alpha-beta-depleted transplantation in children. Study-level findings and limits: At one year after transplant, newly produced T cells mostly accounted for T-cell counts and diversity. After transplant, at about two months, alpha-beta T cells were reportedly derived from several hundred expanded graft clones. Recipient T cells and thymic progenitors that survived gave rise to the high TCRbeta diversity observed at day 60 in some patients.

TCRbeta library construction was performed incorporating unique molecular identifiers. TCRdb recomputed calls from the PCR reads with MiXCR, one row per CDR3 protein. This sample has about 300,000 distinct CDR3 sequences, with 6.5% to 9% found just once. This clonotype was counted ten times or more. No antigen is known for it. With 6 bases removed from V and 0 bases from J, the gap between germline ends came to 11 bases. Germline V gene sequence: CDR1 SQVTM, CDR2 ANQGSEA. The CDR3 is made up of 13 amino acids. The rearrangement uses TRBV29-1 and TRBJ1-1; D is possibly TRBD1 (6 bases). This clonotype was sampled from a female patient aged 2 to 10 who had a stem cell transplant for Fanconi anemia, so the T cells may come from the graft donor. The sequencing here drew on peripheral blood, taken 360 days after TCRalphabeta/CD19-depleted stem cell transplant. The CDR3 protein is CSVAGQLNTEAFF. The CDR3 coding sequence is TGCAGCGTGGCTGGACAGTTGAACACTGAAGCTTTCTTT.